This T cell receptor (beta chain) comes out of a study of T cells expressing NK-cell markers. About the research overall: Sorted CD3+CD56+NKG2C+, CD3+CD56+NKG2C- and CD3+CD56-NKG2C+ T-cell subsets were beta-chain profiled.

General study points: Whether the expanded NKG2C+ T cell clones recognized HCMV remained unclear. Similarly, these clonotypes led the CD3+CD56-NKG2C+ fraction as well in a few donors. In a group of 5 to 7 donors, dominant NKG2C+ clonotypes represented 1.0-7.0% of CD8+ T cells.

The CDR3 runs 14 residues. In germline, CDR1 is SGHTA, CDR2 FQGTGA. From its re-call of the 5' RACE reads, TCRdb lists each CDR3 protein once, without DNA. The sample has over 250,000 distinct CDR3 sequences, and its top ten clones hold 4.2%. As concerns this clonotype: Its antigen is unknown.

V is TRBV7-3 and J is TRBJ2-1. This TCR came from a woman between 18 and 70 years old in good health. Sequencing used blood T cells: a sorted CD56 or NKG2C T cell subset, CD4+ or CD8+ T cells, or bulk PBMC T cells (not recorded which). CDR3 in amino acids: CASSLSRTYNEQFF.